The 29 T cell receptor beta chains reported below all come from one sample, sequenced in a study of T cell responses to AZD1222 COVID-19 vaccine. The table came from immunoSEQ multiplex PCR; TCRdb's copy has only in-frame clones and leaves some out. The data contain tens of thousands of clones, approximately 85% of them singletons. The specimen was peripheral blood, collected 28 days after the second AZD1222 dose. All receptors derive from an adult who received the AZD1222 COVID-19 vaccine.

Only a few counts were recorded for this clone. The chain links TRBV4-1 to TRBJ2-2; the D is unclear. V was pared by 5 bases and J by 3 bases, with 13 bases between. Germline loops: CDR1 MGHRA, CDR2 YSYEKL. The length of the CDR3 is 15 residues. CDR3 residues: CASSLGNRDTGELFF. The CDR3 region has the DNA TGCGCCAGCAGCTTAGGGAATCGGGACACCGGGGAGCTGTTTTTT.

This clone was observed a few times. CDR3 in DNA: TGTGCCAGTAGTATAGATCCGTATAGCAATCAGCCCCAGCATTTT. Residues: CASSIDPYSNQPQHF. The chain carries TRBV19 and TRBJ1-5; D remains unclear. V was shortened by 0 bases and J by 0 bases, with 6 bases between the two germline ends. The CDR3 consists of 15 residues. Germline V gene lookup returns CDR1 LNHDA and CDR2 SQIVND (reference sequence).

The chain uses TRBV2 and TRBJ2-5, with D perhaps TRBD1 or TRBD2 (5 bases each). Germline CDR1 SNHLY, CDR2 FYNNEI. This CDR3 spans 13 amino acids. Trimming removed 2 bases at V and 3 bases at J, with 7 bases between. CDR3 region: CASSELGEETQYF. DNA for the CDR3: TGTGCCAGCAGTGAACTGGGGGAAGAGACCCAGTACTTC.

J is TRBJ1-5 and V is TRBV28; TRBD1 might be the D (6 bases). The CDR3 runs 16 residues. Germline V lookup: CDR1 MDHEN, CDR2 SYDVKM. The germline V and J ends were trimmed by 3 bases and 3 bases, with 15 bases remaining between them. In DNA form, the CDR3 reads TGTGCCAGCAGTTTTTCTTCTCAGGGGCTCAATCAGCCCCAGCATTTT. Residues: CASSFSSQGLNQPQHF.

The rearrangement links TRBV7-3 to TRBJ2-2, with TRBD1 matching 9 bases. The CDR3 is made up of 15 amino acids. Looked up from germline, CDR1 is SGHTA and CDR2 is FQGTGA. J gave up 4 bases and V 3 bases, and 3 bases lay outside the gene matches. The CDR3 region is CASSLTGGFTGELFF. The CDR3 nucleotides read TGTGCCAGCAGCTTGACAGGGGGTTTCACCGGGGAGCTGTTTTTT. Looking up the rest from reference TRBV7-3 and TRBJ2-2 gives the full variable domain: GAGVSQTPSNKVTEKGKYVELRCDPISGHTALYWYRQSLGQGPEFLIYFQGTGAADDSGLPNDRFFAVRPEGSVSTLKIQRTERGDSAVYLCASSLTGGFTGELFFGEGSRLTVL.

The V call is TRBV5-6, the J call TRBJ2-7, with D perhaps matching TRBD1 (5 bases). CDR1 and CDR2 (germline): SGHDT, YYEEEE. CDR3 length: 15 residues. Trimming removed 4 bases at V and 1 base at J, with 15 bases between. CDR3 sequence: CASSDSREGSYEQYF. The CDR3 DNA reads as TGTGCCAGCAGCGACAGCAGGGAAGGTTCCTACGAGCAGTACTTC.

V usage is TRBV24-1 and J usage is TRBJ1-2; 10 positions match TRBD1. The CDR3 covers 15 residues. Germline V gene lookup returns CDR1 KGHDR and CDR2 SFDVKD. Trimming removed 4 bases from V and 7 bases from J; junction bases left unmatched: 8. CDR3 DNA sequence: TGTGCCACCAGTGACCCGGGACAGGGGTTGGTTGGCTACACCTTC. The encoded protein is CATSDPGQGLVGYTF.

CDR3 sequence: CASMARAGTEAFF. The CDR3 nucleotides are TGTGCCAGTATGGCGAGGGCGGGCACTGAAGCTTTCTTT. This sequence joins TRBV19 and TRBJ1-1; D gene uncertain. V dropped 7 bases and J dropped 4 bases, with 13 bases sitting between them. CDR3 length: 13 residues. CDR1 is LNHDA, CDR2 SQIVND, per germline (reference sequence).

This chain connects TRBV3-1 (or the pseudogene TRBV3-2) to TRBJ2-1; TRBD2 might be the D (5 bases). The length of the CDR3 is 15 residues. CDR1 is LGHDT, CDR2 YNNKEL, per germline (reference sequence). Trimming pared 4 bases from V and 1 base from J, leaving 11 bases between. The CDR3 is CASSPLVGSYNEQFF. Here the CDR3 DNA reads TGTGCCAGCAGCCCACTAGTGGGGTCCTACAATGAGCAGTTCTTC.

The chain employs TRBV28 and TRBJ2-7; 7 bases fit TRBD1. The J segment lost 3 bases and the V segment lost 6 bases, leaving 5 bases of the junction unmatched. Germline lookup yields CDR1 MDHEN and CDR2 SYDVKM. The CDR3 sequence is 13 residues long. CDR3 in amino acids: CASRPRQGYEQYF. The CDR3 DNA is TGTGCCAGCAGACCCAGACAGGGCTACGAGCAGTACTTC.

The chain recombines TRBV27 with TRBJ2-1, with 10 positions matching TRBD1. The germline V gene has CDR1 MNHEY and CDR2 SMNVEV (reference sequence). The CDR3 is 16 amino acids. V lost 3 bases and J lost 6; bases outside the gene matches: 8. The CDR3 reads CASSFLTGTGVNEQFF. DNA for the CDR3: TGTGCCAGCAGTTTCCTGACCGGGACAGGGGTCAATGAGCAGTTCTTC.

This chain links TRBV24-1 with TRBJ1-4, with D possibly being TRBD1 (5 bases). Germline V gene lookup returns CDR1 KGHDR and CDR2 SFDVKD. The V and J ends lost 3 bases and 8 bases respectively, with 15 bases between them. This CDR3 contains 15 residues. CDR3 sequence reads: CATSDPGTWGEKLFF. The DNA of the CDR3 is TGTGCCACCAGTGATCCCGGGACCTGGGGGGAAAAACTGTTTTTT.

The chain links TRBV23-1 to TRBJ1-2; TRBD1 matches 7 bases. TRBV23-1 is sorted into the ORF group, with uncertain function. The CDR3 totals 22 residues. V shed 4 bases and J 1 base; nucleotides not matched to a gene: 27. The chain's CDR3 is CASSRSITLVQGTISLNYGYTF. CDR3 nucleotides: TGCGCCAGCAGTCGATCGATTACACTTGTACAGGGGACTATTTCACTTAACTATGGCTACACCTTC.

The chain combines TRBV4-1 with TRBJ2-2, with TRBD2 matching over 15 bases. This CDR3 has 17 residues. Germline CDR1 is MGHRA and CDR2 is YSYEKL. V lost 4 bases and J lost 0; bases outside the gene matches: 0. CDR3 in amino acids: CASSRTSGGANTGELFF. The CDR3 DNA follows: TGCGCCAGCAGCCGGACTAGCGGGGGGGCGAACACCGGGGAGCTGTTTTTT.

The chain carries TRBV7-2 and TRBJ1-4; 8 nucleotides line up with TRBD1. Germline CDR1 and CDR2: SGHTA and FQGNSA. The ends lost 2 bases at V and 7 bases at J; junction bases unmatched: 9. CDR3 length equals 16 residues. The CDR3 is CASSLPPSTGAEKLFF. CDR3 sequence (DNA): TGTGCCAGCAGCTTACCCCCCTCGACAGGGGCTGAAAAACTGTTTTTT.

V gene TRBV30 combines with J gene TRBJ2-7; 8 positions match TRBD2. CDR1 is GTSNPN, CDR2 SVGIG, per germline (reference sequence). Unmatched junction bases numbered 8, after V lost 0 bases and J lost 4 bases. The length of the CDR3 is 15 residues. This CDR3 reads CAWSVTGTSLYEQYF. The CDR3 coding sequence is TGTGCCTGGAGTGTAACCGGGACTAGTTTGTACGAGCAGTACTTC.

This CDR3 is CASSLNIIQPSPLHF. The CDR3 nucleotides are TGTGCCAGCAGTTTAAATATAATCCAGCCATCACCCCTCCACTTT. This rearrangement joins TRBV28 to TRBJ1-6; D gene ambiguous. CDR1 and CDR2 from the germline V gene are MDHEN and SYDVKM. V was pared by 2 bases and J by 10 bases, with 15 bases between. The CDR3 is 15 residues long.

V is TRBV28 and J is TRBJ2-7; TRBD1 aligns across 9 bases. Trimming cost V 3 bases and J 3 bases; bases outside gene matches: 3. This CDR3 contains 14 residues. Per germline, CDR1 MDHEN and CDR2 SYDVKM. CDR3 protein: CASSFGQGIYEQYF. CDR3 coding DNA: TGTGCCAGCAGTTTCGGACAGGGGATCTACGAGCAGTACTTC.

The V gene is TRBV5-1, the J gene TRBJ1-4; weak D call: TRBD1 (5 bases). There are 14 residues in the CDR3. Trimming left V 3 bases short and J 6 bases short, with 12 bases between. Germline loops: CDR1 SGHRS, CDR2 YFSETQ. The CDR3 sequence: CASSSEPGDEKLFF. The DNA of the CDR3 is TGCGCCAGCAGCTCCGAACCGGGGGATGAAAAACTGTTTTTT.

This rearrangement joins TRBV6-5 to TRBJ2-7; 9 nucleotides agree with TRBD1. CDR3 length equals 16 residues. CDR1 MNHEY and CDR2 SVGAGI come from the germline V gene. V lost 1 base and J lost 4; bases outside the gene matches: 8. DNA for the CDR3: TGTGCCAGCAGTTACTGGGGACAGGGTTTTTCTTACGAGCAGTACTTC. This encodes CASSYWGQGFSYEQYF.

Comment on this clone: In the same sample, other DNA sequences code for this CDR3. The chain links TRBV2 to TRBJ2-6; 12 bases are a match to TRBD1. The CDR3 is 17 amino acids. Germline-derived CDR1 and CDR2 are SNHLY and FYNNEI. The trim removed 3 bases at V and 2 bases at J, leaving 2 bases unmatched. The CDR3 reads CASSDGTGGAGANVLTF. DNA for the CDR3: TGTGCCAGCAGTGATGGGACAGGGGGCGCTGGGGCCAACGTCCTGACTTTC.

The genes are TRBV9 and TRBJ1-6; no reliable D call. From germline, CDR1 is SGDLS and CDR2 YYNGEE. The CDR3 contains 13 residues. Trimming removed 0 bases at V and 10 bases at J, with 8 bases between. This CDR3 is CASSVDPRSPLHF. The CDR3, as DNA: TGTGCCAGCAGCGTAGATCCCCGGTCACCCCTCCACTTT.

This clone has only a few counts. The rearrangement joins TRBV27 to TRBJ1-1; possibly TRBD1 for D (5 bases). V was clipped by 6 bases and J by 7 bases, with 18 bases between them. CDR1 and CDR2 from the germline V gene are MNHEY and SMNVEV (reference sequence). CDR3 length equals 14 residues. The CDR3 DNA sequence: TGTGCCAGCAGCCTCCGGGACGCCGGTTTTGAAGCTTTCTTT. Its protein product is CASSLRDAGFEAFF.

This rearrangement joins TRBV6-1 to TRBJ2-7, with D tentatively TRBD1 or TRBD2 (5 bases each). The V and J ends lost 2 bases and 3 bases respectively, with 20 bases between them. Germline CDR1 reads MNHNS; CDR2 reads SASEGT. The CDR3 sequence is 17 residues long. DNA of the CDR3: TGTGCCAGCAGTGAACCCCGGACCGGGACCCTAGACTACGAGCAGTACTTC. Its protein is CASSEPRTGTLDYEQYF.

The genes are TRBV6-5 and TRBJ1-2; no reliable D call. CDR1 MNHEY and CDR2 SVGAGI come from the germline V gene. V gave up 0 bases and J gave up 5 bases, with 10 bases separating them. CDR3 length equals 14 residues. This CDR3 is CASSYSPVRYGYTF. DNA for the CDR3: TGTGCCAGCAGTTACTCACCAGTTCGGTATGGCTACACCTTC.

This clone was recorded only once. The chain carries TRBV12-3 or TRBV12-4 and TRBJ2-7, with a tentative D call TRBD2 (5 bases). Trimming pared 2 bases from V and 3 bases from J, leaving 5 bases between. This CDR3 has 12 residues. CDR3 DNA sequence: TGTGCCAGCAGTTTAACTAGCTACGAGCAGTACTTC. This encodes CASSLTSYEQYF.

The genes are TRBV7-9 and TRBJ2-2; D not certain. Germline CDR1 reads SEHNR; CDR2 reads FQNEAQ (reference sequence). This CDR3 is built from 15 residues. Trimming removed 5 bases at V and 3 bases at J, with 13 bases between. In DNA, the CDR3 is TGTGCCAGCAGCATAACCGACATTTACACCGGGGAGCTGTTTTTT. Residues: CASSITDIYTGELFF.

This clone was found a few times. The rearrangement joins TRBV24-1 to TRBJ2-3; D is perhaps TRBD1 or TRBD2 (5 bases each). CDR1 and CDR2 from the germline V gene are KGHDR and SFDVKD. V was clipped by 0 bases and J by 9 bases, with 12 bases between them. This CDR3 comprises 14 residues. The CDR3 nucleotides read TGTGCCACCAGTGATTTGGAGGGGCTGGACACGCAGTATTTT. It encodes CATSDLEGLDTQYF.

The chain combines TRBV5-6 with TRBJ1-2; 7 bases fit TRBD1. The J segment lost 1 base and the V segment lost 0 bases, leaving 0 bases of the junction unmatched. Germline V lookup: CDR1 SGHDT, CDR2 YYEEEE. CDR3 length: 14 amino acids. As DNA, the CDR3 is TGTGCCAGCAGCTTGGGACAGGGTAACTATGGCTACACCTTC. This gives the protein CASSLGQGNYGYTF.